These 27 T cell receptor beta chains originate from one sample sequenced in a study of spatial heterogeneity in lung cancer. Study-level results: Expanded intratumoral alpha and beta TCR counts tracked tumor mutation counts.

Their target antigens are unknown. Using its own MiXCR run on the 5' RACE reads, TCRdb lists one record per CDR3 protein. The sample has about 27,000 distinct CDR3 sequences; more than 5.5% are singletons. Sample time point: sample taken at primary tumor resection. The sequences come from lung tumor tissue, collected at surgery. The receptors here all came from a male donor with early-stage non-small cell lung cancer.

There are many counts of this clonotype. CDR3 sequence (DNA): TGTGCCACTACCGCCTGGAACCCCTACGAGCAGTACTTC. This codes for CATTAWNPYEQYF. This chain connects TRBV28 to TRBJ2-7; D not resolved. V lost 10 bases and J 2 bases, leaving 15 bases between the germline ends. CDR1 MDHEN and CDR2 SYDVKM come from the germline V gene. The CDR3 extends over 13 amino acids.

A few counts support this clonotype. The chain joins TRBV20-1 to TRBJ1-1, with D perhaps matching TRBD1 (5 bases). Germline V lookup: CDR1 DFQATT, CDR2 SNEGSKA (reference sequence). V was clipped by 2 bases and J by 1 base, with 8 bases between them. CDR3 length: 13 amino acids. CDR3 region: CSARRQQNTEAFF. For the CDR3, the DNA is TGCAGTGCTAGAAGACAGCAGAACACTGAAGCTTTCTTT.

Only a few counts were recorded for this clonotype. The chain recombines TRBV12-3 or TRBV12-4 with TRBJ1-5; a weak D match, TRBD1 (5 bases). The length of the CDR3 is 14 residues. Trimming pared 4 bases from V and 8 bases from J, leaving 15 bases between. The CDR3 bases are TGTGCCAGCAGTTCGAGTCTTGCAGGGAAGCCCCAGCATTTT. This encodes CASSSSLAGKPQHF.

V is TRBV27 and J is TRBJ2-7; D gene ambiguous. This CDR3 contains 15 residues. The germline V gene encodes CDR1 MNHEY and CDR2 SMNVEV (reference sequence). The V gene lost 9 bases and the J gene lost 3 bases, with 21 bases spanning the gap. The CDR3 nucleotides are TGTGCCAGTGGGGTTTCGGCGAGTCTTGTCTACGAGCAGTACTTC. Protein sequence: CASGVSASLVYEQYF.

The J gene is TRBJ2-3, the V gene TRBV6-5, with 7 bases fitting TRBD1. Germline CDR1 is MNHEY and CDR2 is SVGAGI. J lost 0 bases, V lost 10 bases, and 7 bases had no gene match. This CDR3 contains 14 residues. In DNA, the CDR3 is TGTGCCACCCAGAGGGACAGTAGCACAGATACGCAGTATTTT. This sequence encodes CATQRDSSTDTQYF.

There are many counts of this clonotype. As DNA, the CDR3 is TGCGCCAGCAGCCAGTATGCCGGGACAGGGAATTATAATTCACCCCTCCACTTT. Its protein is CASSQYAGTGNYNSPLHF. J is TRBJ1-6 and V is TRBV4-1, with TRBD1 matching 9 bases. This CDR3 comprises 18 residues. Per the germline V gene, CDR1 is MGHRA and CDR2 is YSYEKL. Trimming at V came to 3 bases and at J to 4 bases, leaving 10 bases not matched to a gene.

The chain recombines TRBV12-3 or TRBV12-4 with TRBJ1-2, with TRBD1 identical over 9 bases. The V gene end was trimmed by 6 bases and the J gene end by 4 bases; junction bases not matched to a gene: 6. The CDR3 runs 14 residues. The CDR3 coding sequence is TGTGCCAGCAGGACAGGGGGATGGGGCTATGGCTACACCTTC. It yields the protein CASRTGGWGYGYTF.

The chain couples TRBV5-1 to TRBJ1-1, with 11 bases fitting TRBD1. Germline loops: CDR1 SGHRS, CDR2 YFSETQ. This CDR3 has 17 amino acids. V shed 4 bases and J 3 bases; nucleotides not matched to a gene: 11. Written as DNA, the CDR3 is TGCGCCAGCAGCGCCGGACAGGGGGCTATATTGGACACTGAAGCTTTCTTT. Its protein product is CASSAGQGAILDTEAFF.

This clonotype came up many times. The chain links TRBV28 to TRBJ2-7; D unclear. Trimming cost V 5 bases and J 3 bases, with 5 bases left between them. The CDR3 covers 11 residues. CDR1 and CDR2 from the germline V gene are MDHEN and SYDVKM. CDR3 DNA: TGTGCCAGCAGTGACCGCTACGAGCAGTACTTC. It codes for CASSDRYEQYF.

The rearrangement joins TRBV7-9 to TRBJ2-2, with TRBD2 matching 8 bases. Germline V gives CDR1 SEHNR, CDR2 FQNEAQ (reference sequence). This CDR3 has 17 residues. V shed 4 bases and J 1 base; nucleotides not matched to a gene: 8. CDR3 loop: CASSSSLAGRNTGELFF. In nucleotides, the CDR3 is TGTGCCAGCAGCTCCAGCTTAGCGGGGCGGAACACCGGGGAGCTGTTTTTT.

This chain links TRBV12-3 or TRBV12-4 with TRBJ2-5; no clear D gene. The CDR3 has 12 amino acids. V lost 7 bases and J lost 3, with 9 bases in between. The CDR3 DNA sequence: TGTGCCAGCATGGGCAGAGAAGAGACCCAGTACTTC. Its translation: CASMGREETQYF.

This clonotype was picked up a small number of times. CDR3 nucleotides: TGTGCCAGCAGTGAGGGAAACTATGGCTACACCTTC. As protein: CASSEGNYGYTF. The rearrangement uses TRBV2 and TRBJ1-2, with no clear D. Germline assignment: CDR1 SNHLY and CDR2 FYNNEI. V was shortened by 3 bases and J by 2 bases, with 4 bases between the two germline ends. The CDR3 extends over 12 amino acids.

Many counts were recorded for this clonotype. This chain links TRBV20-1 with TRBJ1-2; D unresolved. V was cut by 2 bases and J by 8 bases, with 18 bases left in between. The CDR3 spans 14 residues. Germline assignment: CDR1 DFQATT and CDR2 SNEGSKA (reference sequence). The DNA for the CDR3 is TGCAGTGCTAGATCCTTAGCCGCTGAGGAAGGCTACACCTTC. Its translation: CSARSLAAEEGYTF.

This clonotype has only a few counts. The chain combines TRBV20-1 with TRBJ2-3; D gene unclear. Germline V lookup: CDR1 DFQATT, CDR2 SNEGSKA (reference sequence). V dropped 3 bases and J dropped 3 bases, with 7 bases sitting between them. CDR3 length: 12 amino acids. The CDR3 nucleotides are TGCAGTGCTAGCCGGCAAACAGATACGCAGTATTTT. This codes for CSASRQTDTQYF.

The table lists this clonotype with many counts. CDR3 DNA sequence: TGTGCCAGCAGCCTAACAGCGCCTGGGGACACTGAAGCTTTCTTT. It codes for CASSLTAPGDTEAFF. The V and J genes are TRBV7-9 and TRBJ1-1; D unresolved. This CDR3 contains 15 residues. Germline loops: CDR1 SEHNR, CDR2 FQNEAQ (reference sequence). V was clipped by 5 bases and J by 3 bases, with 16 bases between them.

Ten or more counts support this clonotype. The chain uses TRBV7-2 and TRBJ2-1; TRBD1 agrees at 7 bases. Germline V gene data show CDR1 as SGHTA and CDR2 as FQGNSA. This CDR3 contains 14 residues. J was trimmed by 7 bases and V by 7 bases; bases with no gene match: 10. CDR3 in DNA: TGTGCCAGCAACGACGGACAGGTCGGGAATGAGCAGTTCTTC. It is translated as CASNDGQVGNEQFF.

This clonotype was observed a handful of times. The gene calls are TRBV5-1 and TRBJ2-3, with D hard to call. The CDR3 runs 16 residues. CDR1 is SGHRS and CDR2 is YFSETQ in the germline V gene. V was pared by 0 bases and J by 2 bases, with 13 bases between. This CDR3 reads CASSLGVQSDTDTQYF. CDR3 DNA sequence: TGCGCCAGCAGCTTGGGCGTTCAAAGCGACACAGATACGCAGTATTTT.

This clonotype was recorded many times. The chain is built from TRBV27 and TRBJ2-1; D not resolved. This CDR3 has 13 amino acids. Looked up from germline, CDR1 is MNHEY and CDR2 is SMNVEV (reference sequence). With 3 bases removed from V and 3 bases from J, the gap between germline ends came to 6 bases. The CDR3 reads CASSFSSYNEQFF. CDR3 DNA: TGTGCCAGCAGTTTCTCTAGCTACAATGAGCAGTTCTTC.

J is TRBJ2-7 and V is TRBV5-5; D may be TRBD1 (5 bases). CDR1 is SGHKS, CDR2 YYEKEE, per germline (reference sequence). The CDR3 covers 15 residues. V lost 1 base and J 0 bases, leaving 11 bases between the germline ends. DNA of the CDR3: TGTGCCAGCAGCTTGTTTTCAGGGTACTCCTACGAGCAGTACTTC. Translated: CASSLFSGYSYEQYF.

This clonotype was counted at least ten times. The chain has TRBV20-1 and TRBJ2-6, with D uncertain. Per the germline V gene, CDR1 is DFQATT and CDR2 is SNEGSKA (reference sequence). The CDR3 totals 15 residues. The V end was cut by 3 bases, the J end by 0 bases, with 9 bases between. The CDR3 DNA reads TGCAGTGCTAGGTTGGGCGGCTCTGGGGCCAACGTCCTGACTTTC. This translates into CSARLGGSGANVLTF.

The CDR3 coding sequence is TGTGCCAGCAGTTTAATGACGGGTCAAGAGACCCAGTACTTC. This codes for CASSLMTGQETQYF. This sequence joins TRBV12-3 or TRBV12-4 and TRBJ2-5; D not certain. The CDR3 consists of 14 residues. V was shortened by 2 bases and J by 2 bases, with 9 bases between the two germline ends.

This clonotype occurred a few times. The chain recombines TRBV28 with TRBJ2-3; 10 nucleotides agree with TRBD2. The germline CDR1 and CDR2 sequences are MDHEN and SYDVKM. J gave up 7 bases and V 6 bases, and 7 bases lay outside the gene matches. This CDR3 has 14 residues. The CDR3 nucleotides read TGTGCCAGCAGCTTAGCGGGGGGCGCGAATACGCAGTATTTT. Encoded protein: CASSLAGGANTQYF.

In its sample, this clonotype was seen many times. The chain couples TRBV5-1 to TRBJ2-3, with D hard to call. This CDR3 has 16 residues. CDR1 and CDR2 from the germline V gene are SGHRS and YFSETQ. V was cut by 1 base and J by 5 bases, with 17 bases left in between. The CDR3 bases are TGCGCCAGCAGCTTGTACGTGCTCACGGCGAGAGATACGCAGTATTTT. Protein: CASSLYVLTARDTQYF.

In this sample, this clonotype turned up a few times. The gene calls are TRBV28 and TRBJ1-1; D unresolved. V was clipped by 4 bases and J by 2 bases, with 14 bases between them. In germline, CDR1 is MDHEN, CDR2 SYDVKM. This CDR3 is 15 amino acids long. DNA of the CDR3: TGTGCCAGCAGTTCACCCCGAGACGGTAACACTGAAGCTTTCTTT. Amino acids: CASSSPRDGNTEAFF. The variable domain in full, with the rest retrieved from reference TRBV28 and TRBJ1-1, is DVKVTQSSRYLVKRTGEKVFLECVQDMDHENMFWYRQDPGLGLRLIYFSYDVKMKEKGDIPEGYSVSREKKERFSLILESASTNQTSMYLCASSSPRDGNTEAFFGQGTRLTVV.

V usage is TRBV11-2 and J usage is TRBJ2-1; 8 bases map to TRBD1. Germline CDR1 is SGHAT and CDR2 is FQNNGV. Unmatched junction bases numbered 7, after V lost 5 bases and J lost 4 bases. The CDR3 runs 15 residues. CDR3 region: CASSPDRGIYNEQFF. DNA for the CDR3: TGTGCCAGCAGCCCCGACAGGGGCATTTACAATGAGCAGTTCTTC.

This clonotype has a handful of counts. The chain recombines TRBV5-1 with TRBJ2-3; 7 nucleotides match TRBD1. J gave up 4 bases and V 7 bases, and 9 bases lay outside the gene matches. The CDR3 runs to 14 residues. The germline gives CDR1 SGHRS, CDR2 YFSETQ. In DNA form, the CDR3 reads TGCGCCAGCGTCAGGGGGTCCGTACCAGATACGCAGTATTTT. It encodes CASVRGSVPDTQYF.

This clonotype was seen many times. The gene calls are TRBV4-3 and TRBJ1-4, with D maybe TRBD1 (6 bases). The CDR3 has 16 residues. The germline V gene has CDR1 LGHNA and CDR2 YSLEER. V lost 0 bases and J lost 6, with 14 bases in between. The CDR3 region is CASSQEGRGGHEKLFF. CDR3 DNA: TGCGCCAGCAGCCAAGAGGGCAGGGGAGGTCATGAAAAACTGTTTTTT.